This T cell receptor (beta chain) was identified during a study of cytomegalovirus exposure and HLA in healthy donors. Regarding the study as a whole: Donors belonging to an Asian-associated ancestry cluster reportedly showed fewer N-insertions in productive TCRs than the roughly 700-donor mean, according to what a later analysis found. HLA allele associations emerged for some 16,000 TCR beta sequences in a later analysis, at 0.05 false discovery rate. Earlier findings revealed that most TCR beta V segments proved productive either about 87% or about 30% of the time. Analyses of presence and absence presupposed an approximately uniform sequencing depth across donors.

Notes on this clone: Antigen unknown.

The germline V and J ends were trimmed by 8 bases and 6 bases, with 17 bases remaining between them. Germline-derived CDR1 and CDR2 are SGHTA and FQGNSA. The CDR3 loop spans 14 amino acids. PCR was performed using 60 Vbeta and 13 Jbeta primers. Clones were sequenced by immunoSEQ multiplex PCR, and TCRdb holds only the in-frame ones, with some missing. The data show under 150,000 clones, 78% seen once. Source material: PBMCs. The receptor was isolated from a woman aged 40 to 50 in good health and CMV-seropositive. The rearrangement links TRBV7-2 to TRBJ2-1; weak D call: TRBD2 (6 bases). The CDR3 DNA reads TGTGCCAGCGAGGCGATAGCGGCGGGCAATGAGCAGTTCTTC. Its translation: CASEAIAAGNEQFF.